This TCR beta chain was identified during a study of a mutant IDH1 vaccine in newly diagnosed glioma. Study information: In weeks 1, 3, 5, 7, 11, 15, 19 and 23, patients were vaccinated. Either 4-6 weeks after radiotherapy alone or alongside temozolomide, vaccination was begun. Most had both radiotherapy and temozolomide beforehand; others had only one.

The repertoire was sequenced with immunoSEQ multiplex PCR; TCRdb's copy has only in-frame clones and lacks some. The table shows about 32,000 clones, with roughly three quarters occurring only once. Comments on this clone: No antigen is known for it.

The time point here: week 11, during vaccination. In every dose of vaccine, 300 ug of mutant IDH1 20-mer peptide was given alongside topical imiquimod. Germline V lookup: CDR1 SGHRS, CDR2 YFSETQ. V lost 4 bases to trimming and J lost 5 bases, with 10 bases between them. The CDR3 has 13 amino acids. This clonotype was sampled from a man aged 30 to 45 with glioma. The sample was PBMCs, taken from a glioma patient whose treatment included an IDH1 peptide vaccine. V is TRBV5-1 and J is TRBJ2-1; the D gene is possibly TRBD2 (5 bases). As DNA, the CDR3 is TGCGCCAGCAGCGAGGACTTTGACAATGAGCAGTTCTTC. Its translation: CASSEDFDNEQFF. The variable domain in full, completed from reference TRBV5-1 and TRBJ2-1, reads KAGVTQTPRYLIKTRGQQVTLSCSPISGHRSVSWYQQTPGQGLQFLFEYFSETQRNKGNFPGRFSGRQFSNSRSEMNVSTLELGDSALYLCASSEDFDNEQFFGPGTRLTVL.